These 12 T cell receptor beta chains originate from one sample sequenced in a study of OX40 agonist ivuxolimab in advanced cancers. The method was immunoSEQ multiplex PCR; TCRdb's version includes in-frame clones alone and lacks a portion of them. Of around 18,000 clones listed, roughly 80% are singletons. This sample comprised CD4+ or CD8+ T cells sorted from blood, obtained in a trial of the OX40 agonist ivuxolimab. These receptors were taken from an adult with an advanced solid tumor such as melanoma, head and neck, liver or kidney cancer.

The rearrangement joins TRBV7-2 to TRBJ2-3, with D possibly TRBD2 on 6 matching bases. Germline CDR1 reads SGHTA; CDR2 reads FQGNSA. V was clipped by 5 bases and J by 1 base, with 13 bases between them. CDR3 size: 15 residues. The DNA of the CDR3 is TGTGCCAGCAGCCCTCCGGGACTCCGCACAGATACGCAGTATTTT. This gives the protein CASSPPGLRTDTQYF.

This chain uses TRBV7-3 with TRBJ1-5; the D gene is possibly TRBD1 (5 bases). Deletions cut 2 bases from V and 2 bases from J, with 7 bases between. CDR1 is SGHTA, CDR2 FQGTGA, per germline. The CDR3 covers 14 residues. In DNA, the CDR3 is TGTGCCAGCAGCTTAGGCAGGGGCAATCAGCCCCAGCATTTT. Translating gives CASSLGRGNQPQHF.

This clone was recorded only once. In nucleotides, the CDR3 is TGTGCCAGCAGTTCCGGCGGGGGCCTAAATGAGCAGTTCTTC. As protein: CASSSGGGLNEQFF. The J gene is TRBJ2-1, the V gene TRBV7-6; maybe TRBD2 (7 bases). The CDR3 loop spans 14 amino acids. Germline CDR1 and CDR2: SGHVS and FNYEAQ. Between the trimmed V and J ends, which lost 6 bases and 7 bases, there was a span of 16 bases.

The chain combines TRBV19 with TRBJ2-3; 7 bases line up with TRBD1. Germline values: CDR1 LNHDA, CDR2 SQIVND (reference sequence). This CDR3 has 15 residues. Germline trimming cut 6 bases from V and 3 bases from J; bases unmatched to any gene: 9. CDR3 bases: TGTGCCAGTAGCCCCGGACAGGCTATGACAGATACGCAGTATTTT. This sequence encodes CASSPGQAMTDTQYF.

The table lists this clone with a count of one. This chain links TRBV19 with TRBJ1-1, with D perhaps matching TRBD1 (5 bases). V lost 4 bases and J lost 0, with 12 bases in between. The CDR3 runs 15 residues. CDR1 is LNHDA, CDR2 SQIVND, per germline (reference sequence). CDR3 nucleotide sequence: TGTGCCAGTAGTAGGGAGGACACTCTGAACACTGAAGCTTTCTTT. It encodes CASSREDTLNTEAFF. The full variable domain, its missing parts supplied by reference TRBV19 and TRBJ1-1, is DGGITQSPKYLFRKEGQNVTLSCEQNLNHDAMYWYRQDPGQGLRLIYYSQIVNDFQKGDIAEGYSVSREKKESFPLTVTSAQKNPTAFYLCASSREDTLNTEAFFGQGTRLTVV.

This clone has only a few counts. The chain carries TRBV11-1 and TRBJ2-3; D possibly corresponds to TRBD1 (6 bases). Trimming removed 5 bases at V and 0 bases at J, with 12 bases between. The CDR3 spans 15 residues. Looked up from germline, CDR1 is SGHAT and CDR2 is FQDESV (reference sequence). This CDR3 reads CASSLRQASTDTQYF. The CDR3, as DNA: TGTGCCAGCAGCCTTCGACAGGCAAGCACAGATACGCAGTATTTT. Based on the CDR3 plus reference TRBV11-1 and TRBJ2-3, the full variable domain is EAEVAQSPRYKITEKSQAVAFWCDPISGHATLYWYRQILGQGPELLVQFQDESVVDDSQLPKDRFSAERLKGVDSTLKIQPAELGDSAMYLCASSLRQASTDTQYFGPGTRLTVL.

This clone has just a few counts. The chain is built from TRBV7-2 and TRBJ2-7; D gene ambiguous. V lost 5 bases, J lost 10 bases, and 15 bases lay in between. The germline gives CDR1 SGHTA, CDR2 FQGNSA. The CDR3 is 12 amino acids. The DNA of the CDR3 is TGTGCCAGCAGCATGAGTACTCAGCCTCAGTACTTC. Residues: CASSMSTQPQYF.

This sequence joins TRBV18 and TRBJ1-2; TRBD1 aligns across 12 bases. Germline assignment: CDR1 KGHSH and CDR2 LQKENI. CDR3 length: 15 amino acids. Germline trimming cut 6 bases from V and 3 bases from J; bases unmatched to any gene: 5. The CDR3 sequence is CASSPGTGGDYGYTF. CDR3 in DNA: TGTGCCAGCTCCCCCGGGACAGGGGGCGACTATGGCTACACCTTC.

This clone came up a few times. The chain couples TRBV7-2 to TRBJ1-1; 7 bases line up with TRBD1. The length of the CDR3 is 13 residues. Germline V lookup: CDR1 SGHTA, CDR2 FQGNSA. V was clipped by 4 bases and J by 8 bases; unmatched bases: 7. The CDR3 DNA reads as TGTGCCAGCAGCTCCATAGACAGGGCCGAAGCTTTCTTT. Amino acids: CASSSIDRAEAFF.

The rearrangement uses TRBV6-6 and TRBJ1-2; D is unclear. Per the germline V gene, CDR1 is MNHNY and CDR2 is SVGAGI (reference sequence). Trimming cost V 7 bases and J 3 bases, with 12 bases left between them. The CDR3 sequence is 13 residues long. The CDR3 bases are TGTGCCAGCAACTCGGACCGCTACTATGGCTACACCTTC. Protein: CASNSDRYYGYTF.

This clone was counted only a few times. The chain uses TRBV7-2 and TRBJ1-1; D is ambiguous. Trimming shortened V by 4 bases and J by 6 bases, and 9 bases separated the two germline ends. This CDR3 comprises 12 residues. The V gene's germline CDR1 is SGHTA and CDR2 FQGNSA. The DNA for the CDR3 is TGTGCCAGCAGCTCGGGCTACTCTGAAGCTTTCTTT. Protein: CASSSGYSEAFF.

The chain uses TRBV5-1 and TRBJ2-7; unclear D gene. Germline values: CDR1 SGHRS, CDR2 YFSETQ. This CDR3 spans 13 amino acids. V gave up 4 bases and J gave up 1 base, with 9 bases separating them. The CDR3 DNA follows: TGCGCCAGCAGCCTTGGCAGTTCCTACGAGCAGTACTTC. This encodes CASSLGSSYEQYF.